Each of the 21 T cell receptor beta chains below was sequenced from the same sample in a study of T cell responses to AZD1222 COVID-19 vaccine. The protocol was immunoSEQ multiplex PCR, while the TCRdb copy is restricted to in-frame clones and leaves out a portion. The sample records 150,000 to 200,000 clones, about nine tenths being singletons. The sample here was peripheral blood, taken 28 days after the second AZD1222 dose. The receptors here all came from an adult who received the AZD1222 COVID-19 vaccine.

V usage is TRBV19 and J usage is TRBJ2-3; D is unresolved. V was clipped by 3 bases and J by 11 bases, with 12 bases between them. This CDR3 region has 12 residues. CDR1 and CDR2 (germline): LNHDA, SQIVND (reference sequence). CDR3 nucleotide sequence: TGTGCCAGTAGTATGGATCGCTTAGGGCAGTATTTT. This translates into CASSMDRLGQYF.

This clone was seen more than once but under ten times. The CDR3 protein is CASSLGRGETQYF. CDR3 in DNA: TGTGCCAGCAGCTTGGGGAGAGGCGAGACCCAGTACTTC. This chain connects TRBV11-1 to TRBJ2-5, with D maybe TRBD2 (5 bases). Trimming took off 3 bases at V and 5 bases at J, with 10 bases between the two ends. Germline V lookup: CDR1 SGHAT, CDR2 FQDESV (reference sequence). This CDR3 is built from 13 residues.

The rearrangement links TRBV30 to TRBJ1-5; TRBD1 might be the D (6 bases). The germline V gene encodes CDR1 GTSNPN and CDR2 SVGIG (reference sequence). The CDR3 loop spans 12 amino acids. Trimming pared 2 bases from V and 4 bases from J, leaving 6 bases between. CDR3 residues: CAWSQGNQPQHF. The DNA for the CDR3 is TGTGCCTGGAGTCAGGGGAATCAGCCCCAGCATTTT.

This clone was observed a single time. The genes are TRBV6-5 and TRBJ2-2; 7 bases are a match to TRBD2. The length of the CDR3 is 14 residues. The junction had 6 bases not matched to a gene; V was cut back by 6 bases and J by 5 bases. Germline assignment: CDR1 MNHEY and CDR2 SVGAGI. The CDR3 region is CASRAGEGTGELFF. In nucleotides, the CDR3 is TGTGCCAGCAGAGCCGGGGAGGGGACCGGGGAGCTGTTTTTT.

The chain couples TRBV7-9 to TRBJ2-1, with 13 bases fitting TRBD2. This CDR3 is built from 15 residues. Trimming took 6 bases from V and 8 from J; bases not matched to a gene: 7. Germline V gene sequence: CDR1 SEHNR, CDR2 FQNEAQ (reference sequence). This CDR3 is CASRQTSGGADEQFF. Written as DNA, the CDR3 is TGTGCCAGCAGACAAACTAGCGGGGGGGCGGATGAGCAGTTCTTC.

The chain has TRBV10-3 and TRBJ1-5; 7 bases agree with TRBD1. The junction had 8 bases not matched to a gene; V was cut back by 8 bases and J by 1 base. Per germline, CDR1 ENHRY and CDR2 SYGVKD. This CDR3 contains 15 residues. The CDR3, as DNA: TGTGCCATCGGGGAGAGGGGGCAAAGCAATCAGCCCCAGCATTTT. This sequence encodes CAIGERGQSNQPQHF.

The chain joins TRBV7-2 to TRBJ2-1; TRBD1 matches at 8 bases. CDR1 is SGHTA, CDR2 FQGNSA, per germline. This CDR3 comprises 14 residues. V was pared by 5 bases and J by 6 bases, with 6 bases of the junction left unmatched. Here the CDR3 DNA reads TGTGCCAGCAGCCCATGGACAGGGACCAATGAGCAGTTCTTC. Translation gives CASSPWTGTNEQFF.

The CDR3 bases are TGTGCCAGCAGCTCCCAGGGGGCGGGTTACGAGCAGTACTTC. Its translation: CASSSQGAGYEQYF. The chain employs TRBV7-9 and TRBJ2-7, with 8 positions matching TRBD1. The trim removed 4 bases at V and 4 bases at J, leaving 6 bases unmatched. The CDR3 is 14 residues long. CDR1 is SEHNR, CDR2 FQNEAQ, per germline (reference sequence).

This clone was counted a single time. The chain recombines TRBV19 with TRBJ1-1, with 7 bases aligning to TRBD1. Per the germline V gene, CDR1 is LNHDA and CDR2 is SQIVND (reference sequence). Losses at the gene ends were 5 bases for V and 5 bases for J; bases not matched to a gene: 8. The CDR3 loop spans 14 amino acids. The CDR3 nucleotides read TGTGCCAGTAGTCCCTGGACAGGAAAGACTGAAGCTTTCTTT. Translating it yields CASSPWTGKTEAFF.

The chain couples TRBV7-3 to TRBJ2-7; D is possibly TRBD2 (6 bases). This CDR3 contains 13 residues. Germline V lookup: CDR1 SGHTA, CDR2 FQGTGA. The V end was cut by 5 bases, the J end by 9 bases, with 17 bases between. CDR3 residues: CASSPGTGDGQYF. CDR3 in DNA: TGTGCCAGCAGCCCCGGGACTGGGGACGGGCAGTACTTC. The variable domain in full, with the rest retrieved from reference TRBV7-3 and TRBJ2-7, is GAGVSQTPSNKVTEKGKYVELRCDPISGHTALYWYRQSLGQGPEFLIYFQGTGAADDSGLPNDRFFAVRPEGSVSTLKIQRTERGDSAVYLCASSPGTGDGQYFGPGTRLTVT.

This chain uses TRBV18 with TRBJ2-7; 7 bases line up with TRBD1. Germline values: CDR1 KGHSH, CDR2 LQKENI. V was pared by 3 bases and J by 2 bases, with 10 bases of the junction left unmatched. The CDR3 contains 16 residues. Written as DNA, the CDR3 is TGTGCCAGCTCACCTCCGACAGGGCTTGCAGCCTACGAGCAGTACTTC. It translates to CASSPPTGLAAYEQYF.

The V call is TRBV5-4, the J call TRBJ2-7; D may be TRBD1 (6 bases). Germline V CDR1 and CDR2: SGHNT, YYREEE (reference sequence). Trimming cost V 1 base and J 2 bases, with 10 bases left between them. This CDR3 is 14 amino acids long. The CDR3 is CASSLMQGTYEQYF. In DNA, the CDR3 is TGTGCCAGCAGCTTGATGCAGGGGACCTACGAGCAGTACTTC.

This chain connects TRBV12-5 to TRBJ2-1, with 12 bases fitting TRBD2. CDR3 length equals 14 residues. Germline CDR1 and CDR2: LGHNT and FRNRAP. Trimming at V came to 3 bases and at J to 10 bases, leaving 4 bases not matched to a gene. This CDR3 is CASGFSLAGGEQFF. CDR3 in DNA: TGTGCTAGTGGTTTTTCCCTAGCGGGAGGGGAGCAGTTCTTC.

This rearrangement joins TRBV29-1 to TRBJ1-4, with a possible D match to TRBD1 (5 bases). The germline CDR1 and CDR2 sequences are SQVTM and ANQGSEA. The length of the CDR3 is 11 residues. V gave up 7 bases and J gave up 7 bases, with 10 bases separating them. CDR3 amino acids: CSARDSEKLFF. The CDR3 DNA follows: TGCAGCGCCCGGGACTCTGAAAAACTGTTTTTT. Drawing the rest from reference TRBV29-1 and TRBJ1-4, the complete variable domain is SAVISQKPSRDICQRGTSLTIQCQVDSQVTMMFWYRQQPGQSLTLIATANQGSEATYESGFVIDKFPISRPNLTFSTLTVSNMSPEDSSIYLCSARDSEKLFFGSGTQLSVL.

The CDR3 nucleotides are TGTGCCAGCAGCCTTCTCGGGGTCCTCTCTGGAAACACCATATATTTT. As protein: CASSLLGVLSGNTIYF. This chain joins TRBV7-4 and TRBJ1-3; unclear D gene. V was cut by 5 bases and J by 0 bases, with 14 bases left in between. Per the germline V gene, CDR1 is SGHVT and CDR2 is SQSDAQ. CDR3 size: 16 residues.

The chain links TRBV28 to TRBJ2-2, with D perhaps TRBD2 (7 bases). V was pared by 6 bases and J by 0 bases, with 11 bases between. Germline assignment: CDR1 MDHEN and CDR2 SYDVKM. The CDR3 is made up of 15 amino acids. This CDR3 reads CASRGAGANTGELFF. The CDR3, as DNA: TGTGCCAGCAGGGGGGCGGGGGCGAACACCGGGGAGCTGTTTTTT. The whole variable domain, filled in from reference TRBV28 and TRBJ2-2, reads DVKVTQSSRYLVKRTGEKVFLECVQDMDHENMFWYRQDPGLGLRLIYFSYDVKMKEKGDIPEGYSVSREKKERFSLILESASTNQTSMYLCASRGAGANTGELFFGEGSRLTVL.

The rearrangement links TRBV5-4 to TRBJ2-6; D not certain. This CDR3 is built from 15 residues. Trimming shortened V by 4 bases and J by 2 bases, and 10 bases separated the two germline ends. The germline V gene encodes CDR1 SGHNT and CDR2 YYREEE (reference sequence). CDR3 nucleotides: TGTGCCAGCAGCCTCAGGTTGCCTGGGGCCAACGTCCTGACTTTC. Translation: CASSLRLPGANVLTF.

The chain recombines TRBV12-5 with TRBJ2-2, with a weak D call TRBD2 (6 bases). Trimming stripped 3 bases from V and 0 bases from J, with 11 bases between. The V gene's germline CDR1 is LGHNT and CDR2 FRNRAP. This CDR3 region has 16 residues. The CDR3 sequence: CASGFLSGSNTGELFF. The CDR3 nucleotides read TGTGCTAGTGGTTTCCTTAGCGGATCGAACACCGGGGAGCTGTTTTTT.

The V and J genes are TRBV12-3 or TRBV12-4 and TRBJ2-3; no reliable D call. V was cut by 3 bases and J by 8 bases, with 6 bases left in between. The CDR3 extends over 11 amino acids. CDR3 loop: CASSFPGTQYF. Here the CDR3 DNA reads TGTGCCAGCAGTTTCCCAGGTACGCAGTATTTT.

V gene TRBV5-6 combines with J gene TRBJ1-5; weak D call: TRBD1 (5 bases). The CDR3 sequence is 15 residues long. Trimming shortened V by 4 bases and J by 7 bases, and 18 bases separated the two germline ends. The V gene's germline CDR1 is SGHDT and CDR2 YYEEEE. DNA for the CDR3: TGTGCCAGCAGCCTCCTTAGGGGAGTAGGGCAGCCCCAGCATTTT. It is translated as CASSLLRGVGQPQHF.

Concerning this clone: The sample has other DNA sequences that encode this CDR3 too. The V and J genes are TRBV19 and TRBJ2-7; D is uncertain. Germline V gives CDR1 LNHDA, CDR2 SQIVND (reference sequence). This CDR3 has 12 amino acids. V dropped 4 bases and J dropped 4 bases, with 8 bases sitting between them. The CDR3: CASSTQGYEQYF. The CDR3 region has the DNA TGTGCCAGTAGTACCCAAGGATACGAGCAGTACTTC.